This TCR beta chain was identified in a study of cytomegalovirus exposure and HLA in healthy donors. The V gene end was trimmed by 4 bases and the J gene end by 3 bases; junction bases not matched to a gene: 6. Germline CDR1 and CDR2: SGHNT and YYREEE (reference sequence). The CDR3 sequence is 15 residues long. A note on this clone: Its antigen is unknown.

Amplification used 60 Vbeta primers and 13 Jbeta primers. Sequencing was performed with immunoSEQ multiplex PCR; in TCRdb, only in-frame clones are kept and a portion is missing. There are some 130,000 clones in the sample; around 70% occur only once, and roughly 7% lies in the top ten. Study-wide results and caveats: In all likelihood, a cluster of highly shared sequence variants was a sequencing artifact. Per a later analysis, HLA-associated TCR beta chains showed more clonal expansion than other, equally common TCR beta chains. In a later analysis, at a false discovery rate of 0.05, fewer than 20,000 TCR beta sequences were associated with HLA alleles. Accurate prediction of HLA-A and HLA-B alleles (for most subjects) was reportedly achieved from TCR beta sequences.

The sequencing input was PBMCs. This sequence joins TRBV5-4 and TRBJ2-3, with 9 bases identical to TRBD2. The receptor was derived from a male donor in good health and CMV-seronegative. The chain's CDR3 is CASSPIAGATDTQYF. The CDR3 DNA is TGTGCCAGCAGCCCCATAGCGGGAGCTACAGATACGCAGTATTTT. The full variable domain, rest sourced from reference TRBV5-4 and TRBJ2-3, is ETGVTQSPTHLIKTRGQQVTLRCSSQSGHNTVSWYQQALGQGPQFIFQYYREEENGRGNFPPRFSGLQFPNYSSELNVNALELDDSALYLCASSPIAGATDTQYFGPGTRLTVL.